The 28 T cell receptor beta chains reported below all come from one sample, sequenced in a study of cytomegalovirus exposure and HLA in healthy donors. PCR amplification relied on 60 Vbeta primers (plus 13 Jbeta primers). The data were produced by immunoSEQ multiplex PCR, yet TCRdb's version contains in-frame clones alone and is incomplete. The sample has 150,000 to 250,000 clones, roughly 85% seen once; the top ten hold 4.4%. The sequencing input was PBMCs. The receptor source for this set is a woman between 25 and 40 years old in good health and CMV-seropositive.

The chain is built from TRBV19 and TRBJ2-3; D possibly corresponds to TRBD2 (5 bases). Deletions cut 6 bases from V and 2 bases from J, with 18 bases between. The CDR3 sequence is 16 residues long. Germline CDR1 is LNHDA and CDR2 is SQIVND (reference sequence). The CDR3 DNA sequence: TGTGCCAGTAGCCTCCCTTTGGAGGACCCCACAGATACGCAGTATTTT. Its translation is CASSLPLEDPTDTQYF.

This sequence joins TRBV29-1 and TRBJ2-7; D is perhaps TRBD2 (6 bases). This CDR3 is built from 13 residues. Trimming removed 4 bases at V and 3 bases at J, with 13 bases between. CDR1 is SQVTM, CDR2 ANQGSEA, per germline. CDR3 sequence (DNA): TGCAGCGTTGGTGAGATCGGGAGCTACGAGCAGTACTTC. This sequence encodes CSVGEIGSYEQYF.

A single count supports this clone. The chain has TRBV14 and TRBJ2-2; the match to TRBD2 covers 11 bases. This CDR3 is built from 15 residues. Trimming removed 4 bases from V and 5 bases from J; junction bases left unmatched: 3. CDR1 is SGHDN, CDR2 FVKESK, per germline. CDR3 residues: CASSPRLAGTGELFF. The CDR3 DNA reads as TGTGCCAGCAGCCCCCGACTAGCGGGAACCGGGGAGCTGTTTTTT.

This sequence joins TRBV15 and TRBJ1-3; D remains unclear. The CDR3 runs 12 residues. CDR1 is LNHNV and CDR2 is YYDKDF in the germline V gene (reference sequence). The ends were cut back, 1 base at V and 8 bases at J, with 6 bases in the middle. This CDR3 is CATSRAQDTIYF. The CDR3, as DNA: TGTGCCACCAGCAGAGCCCAGGACACCATATATTTT.

The chain uses TRBV6-5 and TRBJ1-6; D is ambiguous. Germline CDR1 is MNHEY and CDR2 is SVGAGI. V lost 6 bases and J 7 bases, leaving 16 bases between the germline ends. The CDR3 is made up of 15 amino acids. The CDR3 here is CASSRGGQPNSPLHF. The CDR3 bases are TGTGCCAGCAGCCGGGGAGGGCAGCCGAATTCACCCCTCCACTTT.

The chain recombines TRBV25-1 with TRBJ1-2, with TRBD1 as a possible D gene (5 bases). The CDR3 has 12 residues. Between the trimmed V and J ends, which lost 8 bases and 7 bases, there was a span of 14 bases. CDR1 and CDR2 (germline): MGHDK, SYGVNS. The CDR3 DNA is TGTGCCAGCGGGGGGGTTGGGTTTGGCTACACCTTC. Translation: CASGGVGFGYTF.

The chain employs TRBV6-6 and TRBJ2-2; 10 bases align to TRBD2. The V segment lost 2 bases and the J segment 6 bases; nucleotides outside the gene matches: 6. CDR3 length: 16 amino acids. The germline V gene encodes CDR1 MNHNY and CDR2 SVGAGI (reference sequence). The CDR3 DNA reads as TGTGCCAGCAGTTACCCTCAGCGGGGGGGGGCCGGGGAGCTGTTTTTT. Translated: CASSYPQRGGAGELFF.

This clone has just one count. The genes are TRBV11-2 and TRBJ1-1, with 9 bases matching TRBD1. The length of the CDR3 is 16 residues. Germline V CDR1 and CDR2: SGHAT, FQNNGV. V was pared by 4 bases and J by 0 bases, with 6 bases of the junction left unmatched. The CDR3 region has the DNA TGTGCCAGCAGCTCCCACAGGGGGCGAATGAACACTGAAGCTTTCTTT. This sequence encodes CASSSHRGRMNTEAFF.

CDR3 bases: TGTGCCAGCAGCCAAGGGGACAGGGAAGTCGGTGGCTACACCTTC. It translates to CASSQGDREVGGYTF. The chain couples TRBV14 to TRBJ1-2; TRBD1 aligns across 9 bases. The CDR3 contains 15 residues. Per germline, CDR1 SGHDN and CDR2 FVKESK. V shed 1 base and J 7 bases; nucleotides not matched to a gene: 7.

The chain joins TRBV19 to TRBJ2-1; D possibly corresponds to TRBD2 (6 bases). In germline, CDR1 is LNHDA, CDR2 SQIVND (reference sequence). The CDR3 loop spans 14 amino acids. Between the trimmed V and J ends, which lost 6 bases and 0 bases, there was a span of 9 bases. The CDR3 coding sequence is TGTGCCAGTAGCCACGGGAGCTCCTACAATGAGCAGTTCTTC. It translates to CASSHGSSYNEQFF. Filled out from reference TRBV19 and TRBJ2-1, the complete variable domain reads DGGITQSPKYLFRKEGQNVTLSCEQNLNHDAMYWYRQDPGQGLRLIYYSQIVNDFQKGDIAEGYSVSREKKESFPLTVTSAQKNPTAFYLCASSHGSSYNEQFFGPGTRLTVL.

The genes are TRBV4-1 and TRBJ1-6; D not resolved. Germline V gene data show CDR1 as MGHRA and CDR2 as YSYEKL. V dropped 4 bases and J dropped 14 bases, with 15 bases sitting between them. There are 13 residues in the CDR3. CDR3 sequence reads: CASSPQEGMALHF. The CDR3 DNA follows: TGCGCCAGCAGCCCCCAGGAGGGTATGGCCCTCCACTTT.

CDR3 protein: CASSEKRGSMDTQYF. The CDR3 DNA sequence: TGTGCCAGCAGTGAGAAGCGGGGGTCTATGGATACGCAGTATTTT. The rearrangement uses TRBV2 and TRBJ2-3; TRBD2 matches 8 bases. The CDR3 is made up of 15 amino acids. After removal of 3 bases from V and 6 bases from J, the junction contained 8 bases not matched to a gene. Germline CDR1 reads SNHLY; CDR2 reads FYNNEI.

The CDR3 reads CASSEYFADTQYF. The CDR3 DNA reads TGTGCCAGCAGTGAATATTTCGCAGATACGCAGTATTTT. The chain combines TRBV25-1 with TRBJ2-3; D ambiguous. The CDR3 extends over 13 amino acids. CDR1 and CDR2 from the germline V gene are MGHDK and SYGVNS. Trimming cost V 0 bases and J 4 bases, with 5 bases left between them.

DNA for the CDR3: TGTGCCAGCAGCCGGACTGTAGATACGCAGTATTTT. The encoded protein is CASSRTVDTQYF. This chain connects TRBV9 to TRBJ2-3; D is perhaps TRBD2 (5 bases). Germline V gene data show CDR1 as SGDLS and CDR2 as YYNGEE. This CDR3 has 12 amino acids. The V gene lost 4 bases and the J gene lost 5 bases, with 8 bases spanning the gap.

The chain combines TRBV13 with TRBJ2-1; 8 bases fit TRBD1. V dropped 6 bases and J dropped 4; count of bases not matched to a gene: 8. Germline V gene sequence: CDR1 PRHDT, CDR2 FYEKMQ (reference sequence). This CDR3 comprises 15 residues. CDR3 coding DNA: TGTGCCAGCAGGGCCGGGACAGGAGGATACAATGAGCAGTTCTTC. This translates into CASRAGTGGYNEQFF.

V usage is TRBV11-2 and J usage is TRBJ1-3, with D perhaps TRBD1 (5 bases). V lost 0 bases and J lost 4, with 19 bases in between. There are 18 residues in the CDR3. Germline CDR1 is SGHAT and CDR2 is FQNNGV. DNA of the CDR3: TGTGCCAGCAGCTTAGAAGCAATACAGGCCTTGGGAGGAAACACCATATATTTT. The encoded protein is CASSLEAIQALGGNTIYF.

This clone was detected once. CDR3 sequence reads: CSVEGGTRNYGYTF. The CDR3 DNA sequence: TGCAGCGTTGAAGGGGGCACTCGGAACTATGGCTACACCTTC. The J gene is TRBJ1-2, the V gene TRBV29-1, with a tentative D call TRBD1 (5 bases). There are 14 residues in the CDR3. Trimming cost V 1 base and J 2 bases, with 11 bases left between them. The germline V gene has CDR1 SQVTM and CDR2 ANQGSEA.

The chain couples TRBV19 to TRBJ2-3; maybe TRBD1 (6 bases). V lost 5 bases to trimming and J lost 1 base, with 13 bases between them. Germline V CDR1 and CDR2: LNHDA, SQIVND (reference sequence). The CDR3 has 15 residues. The CDR3 protein is CASSVLSGGTDTQYF. The DNA for the CDR3 is TGTGCCAGTAGTGTCTTATCAGGGGGCACAGATACGCAGTATTTT.

This clone was observed a handful of times. The chain recombines TRBV6-6 with TRBJ1-6; 7 bases are shared with TRBD1. The ends lost 2 bases at V and 10 bases at J; junction bases unmatched: 2. The CDR3 extends over 13 amino acids. The germline V gene has CDR1 MNHNY and CDR2 SVGAGI (reference sequence). The CDR3 loop is CASSYQGESPLHF. DNA of the CDR3: TGTGCCAGCAGTTACCAGGGGGAATCACCCCTCCACTTT.

V and J are TRBV11-2 and TRBJ2-7; 8 nucleotides match TRBD1. The CDR3 runs 15 residues. The germline CDR1 and CDR2 sequences are SGHAT and FQNNGV. V lost 3 bases and J lost 7; bases outside the gene matches: 11. The CDR3, as DNA: TGTGCCAGCAGCTTGGCAGACAGGGGTCAACCAGAGCAGTACTTC. It specifies CASSLADRGQPEQYF.

The rearrangement links TRBV5-6 to TRBJ1-5, with 8 bases identical to TRBD1. CDR1 SGHDT and CDR2 YYEEEE come from the germline V gene. With V trimmed by 1 base and J by 6 bases, 15 bases remained unmatched. The CDR3 has 18 residues. CDR3 residues: CASSLSAQGAYFSQPQHF. The CDR3 coding sequence is TGTGCCAGCAGCTTGTCGGCCCAGGGGGCGTACTTTAGTCAGCCCCAGCATTTT.

The V gene is TRBV6-1, the J gene TRBJ1-2; 7 nucleotides match TRBD1. The V segment lost 1 base and the J segment 4 bases; nucleotides outside the gene matches: 6. The CDR3 runs 15 residues. CDR1 MNHNS and CDR2 SASEGT come from the germline V gene. In DNA, the CDR3 is TGTGCCAGCAGTGAAGGGAACAGGGGCGCCTATGGCTACACCTTC. It yields the protein CASSEGNRGAYGYTF.

The rearrangement links TRBV27 to TRBJ1-2, with D maybe TRBD1 (5 bases). Trimming shortened V by 2 bases and J by 5 bases, and 15 bases separated the two germline ends. Germline CDR1 reads MNHEY; CDR2 reads SMNVEV (reference sequence). The length of the CDR3 is 15 residues. The CDR3 loop is CASSLGRGPAYGYTF. CDR3 bases: TGTGCCAGCAGTTTAGGGAGGGGCCCAGCTTATGGCTACACCTTC.

The chain uses TRBV5-1 and TRBJ2-5; maybe TRBD2 (5 bases). Per the germline V gene, CDR1 is SGHRS and CDR2 is YFSETQ. Trimming removed 3 bases at V and 1 base at J, with 7 bases between. The CDR3 loop spans 13 amino acids. The CDR3 region is CASSSGFQETQYF. For the CDR3, the DNA is TGCGCCAGCAGCTCGGGATTCCAAGAGACCCAGTACTTC. The full variable domain, with the rest looked up from reference TRBV5-1 and TRBJ2-5, is KAGVTQTPRYLIKTRGQQVTLSCSPISGHRSVSWYQQTPGQGLQFLFEYFSETQRNKGNFPGRFSGRQFSNSRSEMNVSTLELGDSALYLCASSSGFQETQYFGPGTRLLVL.

The chain couples TRBV7-9 to TRBJ2-3, with TRBD2 matching over 7 bases. The CDR3 runs to 15 residues. J was trimmed by 2 bases and V by 5 bases; bases with no gene match: 7. Germline V gene data show CDR1 as SEHNR and CDR2 as FQNEAQ (reference sequence). The CDR3 nucleotides are TGTGCCAGCAGCCTACAGCGGGGTCCCACAGATACGCAGTATTTT. Residues: CASSLQRGPTDTQYF.

This clone occurred a few times. This chain uses TRBV11-2 with TRBJ2-2; perhaps TRBD1 as D (6 bases). Germline lookup yields CDR1 SGHAT and CDR2 FQNNGV. Trimming removed 1 base from V and 10 bases from J, with 28 bases in between. The CDR3 runs 19 residues. CDR3 nucleotide sequence: TGTGCCAGCAGCTTAGGCCTTCTGGGGGCACTAGGTATTACAACGGAGCTGTTTTTT. It is translated as CASSLGLLGALGITTELFF. Full variable domain (remainder filled in from reference TRBV11-2 and TRBJ2-2): EAGVAQSPRYKIIEKRQSVAFWCNPISGHATLYWYQQILGQGPKLLIQFQNNGVVDDSQLPKDRFSAERLKGVDSTLKIQPAKLEDSAVYLCASSLGLLGALGITTELFFGEGSRLTVL.

This chain connects TRBV5-4 to TRBJ1-3; D perhaps matches TRBD1 (5 bases). Trimming took 3 bases from V and 4 from J, leaving 11 bases between them. The CDR3 consists of 14 residues. Germline V gene lookup returns CDR1 SGHNT and CDR2 YYREEE (reference sequence). In DNA form, the CDR3 reads TGTGCCAGCAGCTCGACAGCTGCAGGAAACACCATATATTTT. Its protein is CASSSTAAGNTIYF.

The chain has TRBV4-3 and TRBJ2-3, with a weak D call TRBD2 (5 bases). V was clipped by 3 bases and J by 6 bases, with 13 bases between them. The V gene's germline CDR1 is LGHNA and CDR2 YSLEER. This CDR3 has 14 residues. In nucleotides, the CDR3 is TGCGCCAGCAGCCAGAAACCTTCGGGGGATACGCAGTATTTT. Its protein product is CASSQKPSGDTQYF.